Each of the 12 T cell receptor beta chains below was sequenced from the same sample in a study of cytomegalovirus exposure and HLA in healthy donors (dated by TCRdb to 2015 to 2018). The library was built by means of the immunoSEQ multiplex PCR assay. For the multiplex PCR, a mixture combining 60 forward primers for TCR Vbeta segments and 13 reverse primers for TCR Jbeta segments was used. TCRdb took this table from immuneACCESS and kept in-frame rearrangements with V and J called. Such tables lack part of the clones; where checked against another copy, unresolved V genes explain under half of the gap, and the rest is unexplained. This sample has some 150,000 clones in its table, and 60% to 80% of those were observed once. The leading ten clones occupy about 2.9% of the sample. Material: PBMCs. These receptors were taken from a female donor in good health and CMV-seronegative.

This clone came up a few times. The gene calls are TRBV28 and TRBJ2-5, with D maybe TRBD1 (6 bases). CDR1 and CDR2 from the germline V gene are MDHEN and SYDVKM. Trimming left V 4 bases short and J 0 bases short, with 9 bases between. CDR3 length: 14 amino acids. Here the CDR3 DNA reads TGTGCCAGCAGTTCGTGGACAGACCAAGAGACCCAGTACTTC. This gives the protein CASSSWTDQETQYF.

In this sample, this clone turned up a few times. This chain links TRBV7-3 with TRBJ2-2, with D tentatively TRBD1 (6 bases). The CDR3 consists of 16 residues. Germline V CDR1 and CDR2: SGHTA, FQGTGA. Trimming removed 6 bases from V and 4 bases from J, with 18 bases in between. As DNA, the CDR3 is TGTGCCAGCAGTCCCAGACAGGAATGGGGCACCGGGGAGCTGTTTTTT. Its protein is CASSPRQEWGTGELFF.

Points on this clone: The sample holds other DNA sequences that translate to the same CDR3. The chain couples TRBV7-2 to TRBJ2-3; D uncertain. The V gene's germline CDR1 is SGHTA and CDR2 FQGNSA. Trimming took 0 bases from V and 2 from J, leaving 12 bases between them. The CDR3 is made up of 16 amino acids. CDR3 DNA: TGTGCCAGCAGCTTAGCGACTGGATCGGTCACAGATACGCAGTATTTT. The encoded protein is CASSLATGSVTDTQYF.

CDR3 in DNA: TGTGCCAGCAGTCCATTAGCGGGAGGATACGAGCAGTACTTC. It yields the protein CASSPLAGGYEQYF. This chain uses TRBV27 with TRBJ2-7, with 10 bases lining up with TRBD2. In germline, CDR1 is MNHEY, CDR2 SMNVEV (reference sequence). The V segment lost 5 bases and the J segment 4 bases; nucleotides outside the gene matches: 5. The CDR3 loop spans 14 amino acids.

The table lists this clone with a few counts. The chain recombines TRBV9 with TRBJ2-7; 7 positions match TRBD1. The CDR3 loop spans 14 amino acids. The V gene end was trimmed by 4 bases and the J gene end by 2 bases; junction bases not matched to a gene: 6. Germline CDR1 and CDR2: SGDLS and YYNGEE. The CDR3 loop reads CASSPRQGTYEQYF. CDR3 coding DNA: TGTGCCAGCAGCCCAAGACAGGGAACCTACGAGCAGTACTTC.

The chain carries TRBV7-2 and TRBJ2-3, with 16 bases that match TRBD2. V lost 5 bases, J lost 5 bases, and 4 bases stayed unmatched. The V gene's germline CDR1 is SGHTA and CDR2 FQGNSA. This CDR3 is 16 amino acids long. This CDR3 reads CASSPGLAGGQDTQYF. The CDR3 DNA reads TGTGCCAGCAGCCCGGGACTAGCGGGGGGGCAAGATACGCAGTATTTT.

The rearrangement joins TRBV11-3 to TRBJ2-1, with TRBD2 as a possible D gene (6 bases). This CDR3 is built from 13 residues. The germline gives CDR1 SGHNT, CDR2 YENEEA. Trimming pared 5 bases from V and 9 bases from J, leaving 14 bases between. CDR3 residues: CASSPGLSGEQFF. CDR3 DNA: TGTGCCAGCAGCCCCGGACTATCCGGTGAGCAGTTCTTC.

V and J are TRBV30 and TRBJ1-5; 7 positions match TRBD1. The V segment lost 2 bases and the J segment 4 bases; nucleotides outside the gene matches: 8. CDR3 size: 15 residues. Germline CDR1 reads GTSNPN; CDR2 reads SVGIG (reference sequence). The chain's CDR3 is CAWSLTGTYNQPQHF. For the CDR3, the DNA is TGTGCCTGGAGTTTGACAGGGACCTATAATCAGCCCCAGCATTTT. Looking up the rest from reference TRBV30 and TRBJ1-5 gives the full variable domain: SQTIHQWPATLVQPVGSPLSLECTVEGTSNPNLYWYRQAAGRGLQLLFYSVGIGQISSEVPQNLSASRPQDRQFILSSKKLLLSDSGFYLCAWSLTGTYNQPQHFGDGTRLSIL.

The CDR3 sequence: CASSPTGTEKLFF. In DNA form, the CDR3 reads TGTGCCAGTAGCCCGACAGGGACGGAAAAACTGTTTTTT. J is TRBJ1-4 and V is TRBV19; 7 positions agree with TRBD1. This CDR3 contains 13 residues. The trim removed 6 bases at V and 8 bases at J, leaving 6 bases unmatched. Germline CDR1 is LNHDA and CDR2 is SQIVND (reference sequence).

V and J are TRBV7-9 and TRBJ2-2; D may be TRBD2 (6 bases). V gave up 0 bases and J gave up 5 bases, with 19 bases separating them. The CDR3 has 18 amino acids. Germline CDR1 reads SEHNR; CDR2 reads FQNEAQ (reference sequence). CDR3 nucleotides: TGTGCCAGCAGCTTAGCGAGGAGGGGCTTGCAATTAACCGGGGAGCTGTTTTTT. Translating gives CASSLARRGLQLTGELFF.

This chain connects TRBV4-1 to TRBJ1-1; D may be TRBD1 (5 bases). The CDR3 contains 16 residues. V gave up 0 bases and J gave up 0 bases, with 11 bases separating them. The germline gives CDR1 MGHRA, CDR2 YSYEKL. Here the CDR3 DNA reads TGCGCCAGCAGCCAAGAGGCCGCCAGGGTGAACACTGAAGCTTTCTTT. Its translation is CASSQEAARVNTEAFF.

The V gene is TRBV6-5, the J gene TRBJ1-1, with D perhaps TRBD1 (5 bases). The CDR3 sequence is 16 residues long. Germline assignment: CDR1 MNHEY and CDR2 SVGAGI. Trimming left V 0 bases short and J 6 bases short, with 17 bases between. CDR3 sequence: CASSYSNRGGMAEAFF. The CDR3 DNA reads as TGTGCCAGCAGTTACTCGAATCGTGGGGGGATGGCTGAAGCTTTCTTT.